This T cell receptor (beta chain) derives from a study of blood T cell repertoires in COVID-19. Study-wide background: T cells, B-cell-depleted T cells, or PBMCs provided the cDNA or gDNA that served as material.

This clone occurred once. TCRdb's table, derived via immunoSEQ multiplex PCR, lists solely in-frame clones and lacks some. The sample records around 21,000 clones, less than 90% being singletons. The CDR3 loop spans 15 amino acids. CDR1 SQVTM and CDR2 ANQGSEA come from the germline V gene. Trimming at V came to 4 bases and at J to 4 bases, leaving 12 bases not matched to a gene. The chain combines TRBV29-1 with TRBJ2-7; 8 bases fit TRBD2. Material for sequencing was peripheral blood. This TCR derives from a man aged 35 to 55 with acute or convalescent COVID-19. The CDR3 loop reads CSVATTSDTSYEQYF. The DNA of the CDR3 is TGCAGCGTTGCGACGACTAGCGATACCTCTTACGAGCAGTACTTC.